The 14 T cell receptor beta chains presented below share a single source sample, sequenced in a study of CD8 T cells in Susac syndrome. Reverse transcription of roughly 0.45 to 1 ug RNA was carried out with random hexamers. TCRdb analysed the immunoSEQ multiplex PCR reads with MiXCR anew, one entry per CDR3 protein. The table lists under 150,000 distinct CDR3 sequences, 80% of them singletons. The sample consisted of CD8+ T cells from PBMCs. The receptors originated from a human donor with multiple sclerosis.

This sequence joins TRBV7-9 and TRBJ1-2, with a tentative D call TRBD1 (5 bases). CDR1 SEHNR and CDR2 FQNEAQ come from the germline V gene (reference sequence). The CDR3 runs to 16 residues. V lost 7 bases to trimming and J lost 4 bases, with 22 bases between them. This CDR3 reads CASNIGTPGRFYGYTF. Here the CDR3 DNA reads TGTGCCAGCAATATTGGGACCCCTGGTCGATTCTATGGCTACACCTTC.

The chain has TRBV5-1 and TRBJ1-5; D is possibly TRBD1 (5 bases). CDR3 length equals 15 residues. Trimming shortened V by 0 bases and J by 6 bases, and 13 bases separated the two germline ends. The germline V gene encodes CDR1 SGHRS and CDR2 YFSETQ. CDR3 sequence: CASSLEADGGQPQHF. In nucleotides, the CDR3 is TGCGCCAGCAGCTTGGAGGCAGATGGGGGTCAGCCCCAGCATTTT.

The chain links TRBV9 to TRBJ1-5; unclear D gene. Per the germline V gene, CDR1 is SGDLS and CDR2 is YYNGEE. This CDR3 contains 15 residues. Trimming removed 4 bases from V and 4 bases from J, with 15 bases in between. The DNA of the CDR3 is TGTGCCAGCAGCCAGACTACCGGGAGGAATCAGCCCCAGCATTTT. This encodes CASSQTTGRNQPQHF.

The chain links TRBV27 to TRBJ1-2; D is uncertain. The CDR3 contains 13 residues. V lost 4 bases to trimming and J lost 6 bases, with 12 bases between them. Germline CDR1 is MNHEY and CDR2 is SMNVEV (reference sequence). CDR3 residues: CASSSGPFNGYTF. CDR3 in DNA: TGTGCCAGCAGTTCTGGTCCATTTAATGGCTACACCTTC.

The chain combines TRBV7-2 with TRBJ2-1; 10 bases line up with TRBD2. Germline loops: CDR1 SGHTA, CDR2 FQGNSA. The CDR3 is 15 residues long. With V trimmed by 5 bases and J by 6 bases, 7 bases remained unmatched. The CDR3 here is CASSHPAGGPNEQFF. CDR3 nucleotide sequence: TGTGCCAGCAGCCACCCAGCGGGAGGGCCCAATGAGCAGTTCTTC.

The chain uses TRBV2 and TRBJ2-7, with D possibly TRBD1 on 7 matching bases. The CDR3 totals 13 residues. The V end was cut by 6 bases, the J end by 5 bases, with 14 bases between. Per germline, CDR1 SNHLY and CDR2 FYNNEI. For the CDR3, the DNA is TGTGCCAGCAGAGGAACAGGGGAGGACGAGCAGTACTTC. The encoded protein is CASRGTGEDEQYF. The full variable domain, with the rest looked up from reference TRBV2 and TRBJ2-7, is EPEVTQTPSHQVTQMGQEVILRCVPISNHLYFYWYRQILGQKVEFLVSFYNNEISEKSEIFDDQFSVERPDGSNFTLKIRSTKLEDSAMYFCASRGTGEDEQYFGPGTRLTVT.

The J gene is TRBJ2-7, the V gene TRBV11-1, with 7 positions matching TRBD1. Germline-derived CDR1 and CDR2 are SGHAT and FQDESV (reference sequence). There are 14 residues in the CDR3. Trimming took 3 bases from V and 2 from J; bases not matched to a gene: 4. The CDR3 sequence: CASSFEQGAYEQYF. In nucleotides, the CDR3 is TGTGCCAGCAGCTTTGAGCAGGGGGCCTACGAGCAGTACTTC.

The rearrangement uses TRBV7-9 and TRBJ2-5; D ambiguous. This CDR3 is 14 amino acids long. Germline assignment: CDR1 SEHNR and CDR2 FQNEAQ (reference sequence). V was trimmed by 0 bases and J by 4 bases, leaving 9 bases between them. CDR3 in amino acids: CASSLALIGETQYF. The CDR3 coding sequence is TGTGCCAGCAGCTTAGCGCTTATAGGAGAGACCCAGTACTTC.

The genes are TRBV7-9 and TRBJ2-2; 9 nucleotides align to TRBD1. The CDR3 runs 16 residues. CDR1 is SEHNR and CDR2 is FQNEAQ in the germline V gene (reference sequence). V lost 5 bases, J lost 4 bases, and 8 bases stayed unmatched. The CDR3 nucleotides read TGTGCCAGCAGCACCCGGGACAGGGTGGGCACCGGGGAGCTGTTTTTT. This sequence encodes CASSTRDRVGTGELFF.

A single count supports this clonotype. The chain couples TRBV5-5 to TRBJ2-1; 8 bases agree with TRBD2. The length of the CDR3 is 18 residues. In germline, CDR1 is SGHKS, CDR2 YYEKEE (reference sequence). V shed 4 bases and J 4 bases; nucleotides not matched to a gene: 16. As DNA, the CDR3 is TGTGCCAGCAGCCCGGGGGGGAGAACGGCGCGGAAATACAATGAGCAGTTCTTC. This translates into CASSPGGRTARKYNEQFF.

This clonotype was observed a single time. The V call is TRBV19, the J call TRBJ2-1; TRBD1 matches 9 bases. Trimming at V came to 2 bases and at J to 2 bases, leaving 10 bases not matched to a gene. The CDR3 loop spans 18 amino acids. CDR1 is LNHDA and CDR2 is SQIVND in the germline V gene (reference sequence). CDR3 in amino acids: CASSIYIRDRVPYNEQFF. DNA of the CDR3: TGTGCCAGTAGTATATATATCCGGGACAGGGTACCCTACAATGAGCAGTTCTTC.

V gene TRBV12-3 or TRBV12-4 combines with J gene TRBJ1-3; possible D gene TRBD1, 6 bases. Trimming shortened V by 3 bases and J by 0 bases, and 18 bases separated the two germline ends. CDR3 length: 18 residues. The CDR3: CASSLSRDRLSSGNTIYF. In DNA, the CDR3 is TGTGCCAGCAGTTTGAGTCGCGACAGGTTGAGCTCTGGAAACACCATATATTTT.

V is TRBV20-1 and J is TRBJ2-1, with unresolved D. Trimming took off 5 bases at V and 8 bases at J, with 19 bases between the two ends. The CDR3 spans 14 residues. In germline, CDR1 is DFQATT, CDR2 SNEGSKA (reference sequence). In nucleotides, the CDR3 is TGCAGTGCTCCGTCCCTAACTAAATACCATGAGCAGTTCTTC. Amino acids: CSAPSLTKYHEQFF.

This clonotype was seen just once. The chain combines TRBV6-1 with TRBJ1-4; D gene unclear. Germline loops: CDR1 MNHNS, CDR2 SASEGT. CDR3 length: 16 amino acids. V shed 8 bases and J shed 5 bases, with 21 bases lying between them. The CDR3 is CASHLSYGVSNEKLFF. Here the CDR3 DNA reads TGTGCCAGCCATCTGAGCTATGGGGTGAGCAATGAAAAACTGTTTTTT.